This T cell receptor (beta chain) was identified during a study of early T cells in non-severe SARS-CoV-2 infection. Across the whole study: Unpaired chains resulted from sequencing bulk RNA of unsorted whole blood.

The study, taken as a whole, reports: The matching step, a VDJdb search, favored anti-spike CD8 responses and missed private and CD4 specificities.

TCRdb recomputed calls from the 5' RACE reads with MiXCR, one row per CDR3 protein. The repertoire has 45,000 to 75,000 distinct CDR3 sequences, about 12% of them found once; the top ten carry 4.5% to 6%. Germline lookup yields CDR1 SQVTM and CDR2 ANQGSEA. The CDR3 runs 13 residues. Trimming removed 0 bases from V and 7 bases from J, with 10 bases in between. In regard to this clonotype: As yet, its antigen is unknown.

The TCR was taken from an adult who was a healthcare worker with PCR-confirmed SARS-CoV-2 infection or an uninfected control (not recorded which). The sequenced sample consisted of whole blood. V and J are TRBV29-1 and TRBJ2-1; D unresolved. This CDR3 is CSVEDIPENEQFF. The CDR3 DNA follows: TGCAGCGTTGAAGATATACCAGAAAATGAGCAGTTCTTC.